This record looks at one TCR beta chain sequence and its context. Its target is unknown. The source of the sample is a study of shared clonotypes between healthy human individuals. Deep was the level used in running the assay. Genomic DNA of each subset was evenly split across several immunoSEQ plates. Data came from immunoSEQ multiplex PCR; TCRdb stores just in-frame clones and leaves some out. This sample has some 2.3 million clones, with 80% to 95% found just once. Study results and limitations: Large depth notwithstanding, sorted-subset sequencing proved incomplete by rarefaction.

The CDR3 is 15 amino acids. The V end was cut by 3 bases, the J end by 4 bases, with 13 bases between. Per germline, CDR1 MDHEN and CDR2 SYDVKM. Study donors comprised healthy, HIV-negative adults devoid of recent acute infection or vaccination. This clonotype originated in a man between 18 and 29 years old in good health. Some clones in this sample may be carry-over from other donors' samples. Source material: naive CD4+ T cells from PBMCs. Subset described: CD45RA+ positively selected. The rearrangement uses TRBV28 and TRBJ1-5; D is perhaps TRBD1 (6 bases). The CDR3 reads CASSFPGTLNQPQHF. The CDR3, as DNA: TGTGCCAGCAGTTTTCCCGGGACACTAAATCAGCCCCAGCATTTT.